This T cell receptor (beta chain) was captured in a study of radiotherapy plus CTLA-4 blockade in lung cancer. Trimming took off 3 bases at V and 8 bases at J, with 17 bases between the two ends. The CDR3 has 15 amino acids. Germline CDR1 SGHRS, CDR2 YFSETQ. Assay: immunoSEQ multiplex PCR; the TCRdb copy retains only in-frame clones and omits some. The sample yields around 120,000 clones, 78% seen once. This sample comprised peripheral blood, obtained from a patient treated with radiotherapy plus ipilimumab. This TCR was recovered from a human donor with non-small cell lung cancer who had a partial response to radiotherapy plus ipilimumab. This chain joins TRBV5-1 and TRBJ1-4, with TRBD1 as a possible D gene (5 bases). The CDR3 coding sequence is TGCGCCAGCAGCTCTTTCGGGGGAATAGGAGAAAAACTGTTTTTT. Translated, it gives CASSSFGGIGEKLFF.